This T cell receptor beta chain was identified in a study of identical twins listed by TCRdb under 2016. Looking at the study overall: To test whether fetal clonotypes persist, the study used deep sequencing on TCR alpha and beta repertoires from monozygotic twins, unrelated adults of various ages, and cord blood. Replicate twin experiments were performed at different times using different library preparation protocols to rule out contamination.

General conclusions and limits of the study: Compared with coincidental sharing between unrelated individuals, an excess of low generation-probability sequences was observed among out-of-frame TCR alpha sequences shared between twins. Fewer insertions were carried by abundant cord blood beta clonotypes, a similar but weaker trend appeared in young adult naive repertoires, and no such trend appeared in memory repertoires. Invariant T cells such as MAIT and iNKT could partly confound zero-insertion analyses, although diverse VJ usage argued against such confounding for most clonotypes. In monozygotic twins, recombination models systematically underestimated out-of-frame TCR alpha sharing, but the models matched the sharing seen between unrelated individuals. Excess twin sharing in beta out-of-frame sequences was weaker because fewer shared sequences lowered the signal-to-noise ratio. Conclusions relied on cross-sectional statistical analysis, since the same donors could not be followed over many years.

Every donor in the study was a healthy Caucasian. The twin cohort comprised three pairs of female monozygotic twins, all aged roughly 18 to 30 years. Miltenyi CD45RO+ enrichment and human naive T-cell isolation kits were used to isolate memory (CD45RO+) and naive T cells from PBMC. The CDR1 and CDR2 encoded by the germline V gene are SNHLY and FYNNEI. V is cut by 8 bases and J by 7 bases, and the space between the germline ends is 24 bases. The CDR3 measures 15 amino acids from cysteine to phenylalanine. The read is trimmed to its CDR3 DNA, 45 bases read in frame from base 1. A word on this clonotype: Its antigen is still unknown. Base qualities are not at hand, and no much larger clone is one base apart.

The library relied on 5' RACE. Sequencing used an Illumina HiSeq 2000. Template switching introduced a universal primer binding site; the final cDNA contained a unique molecular identifier, enabling accurate counting of TCR cDNA molecules. Specific primers in the conserved constant-segment region were used to synthesize first-strand cDNA for the TCR alpha and beta chains. To control for contamination, every cDNA library carried two barcodes: a SMART-Mk sample barcode plus Illumina barcodes. TruSeq adapter sequences along with Illumina sample barcodes were introduced in two successive PCR steps. Sequencing of the TCR alpha and beta cDNA libraries was done on the Illumina HiSeq platform using custom primers. Processing in the source paper ran as follows. Raw reads were processed with MiGEC to extract unique molecular identifiers, and MiXCR was used to determine CDR3 positions. Recombination models were inferred per individual with the repgenHMM and IGoR tools using an EM algorithm. Shared clonotype analysis was performed with the tcR package in R, normalizing sharing by the product of cloneset sizes. To study raw recombination free of thymic and clonal selection effects, out-of-frame nonproductive sequences were analyzed. TCRdb ran its own pipeline on the public reads, namely fastp trimming at Q25 and MiXCR clone calling, and kept in-frame beta chains. A single entry per CDR3 protein holds the most common genes and DNA from its merged rows. It is TCRdb's table, rather than the study itself, that gives the V and J calls and clone size. A total of hundreds of thousands of distinct CDR3 sequences appear in this sample, less than 9% of them only once. Of the sample, less than 2.5% is held by the ten largest clones.

These data were likewise used in another study, on yellow fever vaccine responses in identical twins. Taken from the second paper: According to the authors, the vaccine-induced T cell response in identical twins seemed to be partly convergent and partly specific to each individual. In identical twins, the study followed T cell clones that responded to the vaccine with precision.

The source material was memory (CD45RO+) T cells sorted from blood. The cell subset or site label for this specimen denotes: CD45RO+ enriched T cells. The source is a woman aged 18-29 years in good health. The V and J genes are TRBV2 and TRBJ2-7, and the D gene may be TRBD1, 7 bases matching. The CDR3 here reads CASLRGAGGTGEQYF. The DNA sequence is given as TGTGCCAGCCTCAGGGGGGCAGGTGGGACGGGAGAGCAGTACTTC.